This TCR beta chain was captured by sequencing in a study of blood T cell repertoires in COVID-19. Overall study: Specimens from acute and convalescent COVID-19 originated in the United States, Italy and Spain.

Sequencing used immunoSEQ multiplex PCR; TCRdb keeps in-frame clones, though not all of them. The sample lists fewer than 40,000 clones, about nine tenths occurring once. The sequence was obtained from a woman older than 75 with active or convalescent COVID-19. Input material: peripheral blood.

CDR3 in amino acids: CASSAPGQGRGGYTF. In DNA, the CDR3 is TGTGCCAGTAGTGCGCCGGGACAGGGTAGGGGAGGCTACACCTTC. V and J are TRBV19 and TRBJ1-2; 9 bases match TRBD1. The CDR3 loop spans 15 amino acids. The ends lost 5 bases at V and 8 bases at J; junction bases unmatched: 12. The germline gives CDR1 LNHDA, CDR2 SQIVND (reference sequence).